This TCR beta chain was profiled in a study of blood T cell repertoires in COVID-19. Per the original data handling: Amplifying reference gene primers gave estimates of nucleated cell counts. Data came from immunoSEQ multiplex PCR; TCRdb stores just in-frame clones and leaves some out. Clone size and V and J calls were adopted from that table, with D and trimming inferred from the DNA. The sample holds about 180,000 clones, approximately 85% seen once. Everyone who took part was 18 to 89 years old, and they came from about 23 US areas. Which cohort a participant joined came from the clinical history participants gave. Two consecutive negative NP/OP PCR tests, clearance, or resolved symptoms defined Cohort 3 recovery. Input material: PBMCs or T cells enriched from blood (not recorded which). This clonotype was sampled from a woman aged 25 to 39 who had recovered from COVID-19.

The CDR3 protein is CASSTSRGTTEAFF. CDR3 coding DNA: TGTGCCAGTAGTACGTCTCGCGGGACCACTGAAGCTTTCTTT. V is TRBV19 and J is TRBJ1-1; D perhaps matches TRBD1 (5 bases). The germline V gene encodes CDR1 LNHDA and CDR2 SQIVND (reference sequence). The V gene lost 4 bases and the J gene lost 4 bases, with 13 bases spanning the gap. The CDR3 contains 14 residues. The complete variable domain, with remaining parts taken from reference TRBV19 and TRBJ1-1, reads DGGITQSPKYLFRKEGQNVTLSCEQNLNHDAMYWYRQDPGQGLRLIYYSQIVNDFQKGDIAEGYSVSREKKESFPLTVTSAQKNPTAFYLCASSTSRGTTEAFFGQGTRLTVV.